The T cell receptor (beta chain) described here comes from a study of T-cell memory formation after mild COVID-19. Study at large: Clusters were largely donor specific.

From 5'RACE with constant-segment primers came TCR alpha and TCR beta cDNA libraries that carried sample barcodes and UMIs. TCRdb redid the calling of the 5' RACE reads with MiXCR, one entry per CDR3 protein. The sample lists some 320,000 distinct CDR3 sequences, around a sixth occurring once. Study-wide results and limits: The authors did not confirm SARS-CoV-2 specificity of second-wave clones peaking day 37.

This clonotype occurred a few times. The antigen remains undetermined. The V and J ends lost 0 bases and 5 bases respectively, with 11 bases between them. The CDR3 consists of 14 residues. Germline values: CDR1 LNHNV, CDR2 YYDKDF (reference sequence). This rearrangement joins TRBV15 to TRBJ2-7; D perhaps matches TRBD2 (6 bases). Input material: PBMCs or a T cell subset sorted from them (not recorded which). The receptor was isolated from a man aged 18 to 35 who had mild COVID-19 (a few samples of this study predate the infection). Cell type and time point are not known. The CDR3 coding sequence is TGTGCCACCAGCAGAGATCTTGGGAGGAACGAGCAGTACTTC. Translating gives CATSRDLGRNEQYF.